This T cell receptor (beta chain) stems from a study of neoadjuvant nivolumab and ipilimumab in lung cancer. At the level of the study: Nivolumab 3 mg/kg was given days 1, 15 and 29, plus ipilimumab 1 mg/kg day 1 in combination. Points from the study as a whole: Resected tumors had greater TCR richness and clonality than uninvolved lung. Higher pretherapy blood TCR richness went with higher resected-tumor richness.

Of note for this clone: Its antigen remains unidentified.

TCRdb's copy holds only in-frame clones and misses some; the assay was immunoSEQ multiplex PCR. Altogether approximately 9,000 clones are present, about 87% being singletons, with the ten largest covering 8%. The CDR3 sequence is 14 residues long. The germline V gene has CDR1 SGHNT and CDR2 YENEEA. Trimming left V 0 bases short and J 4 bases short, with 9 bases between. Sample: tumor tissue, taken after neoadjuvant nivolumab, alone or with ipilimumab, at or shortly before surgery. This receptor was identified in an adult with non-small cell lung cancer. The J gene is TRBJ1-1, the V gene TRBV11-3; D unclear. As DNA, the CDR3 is TGTGCCAGCAGCTTAGAGGGTGACGGCACTGAAGCTTTCTTT. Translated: CASSLEGDGTEAFF.